This TCR beta chain was sequenced in a study of T-cell memory formation after mild COVID-19. Study-wide results and caveats: The second-wave clones peaking on day 37 were not confirmed as SARS-CoV-2-specific.

Of note for this clonotype: The antigen is undetermined.

Trimming stripped 1 base from V and 10 bases from J, with 11 bases between. This CDR3 comprises 13 residues. TCRdb reanalysed the 5' RACE reads using MiXCR and keeps one entry per CDR3 protein. The sample carries approximately 260,000 distinct CDR3 sequences, roughly 15% recorded once. The sequencing sample was made of PBMCs or a T cell subset sorted from them (not recorded which). This chain links TRBV12-3 or TRBV12-4 with TRBJ1-5; tentatively, D is TRBD1 (5 bases). This clonotype originated in a man between 18 and 35 years old who had mild COVID-19 (a few samples of this study predate the infection). Cell type and time point are not known. CDR3 coding DNA: TGTGCCAGCAGTTTAGGCAGATGGGACCCCCAGCATTTT. Translating it yields CASSLGRWDPQHF.